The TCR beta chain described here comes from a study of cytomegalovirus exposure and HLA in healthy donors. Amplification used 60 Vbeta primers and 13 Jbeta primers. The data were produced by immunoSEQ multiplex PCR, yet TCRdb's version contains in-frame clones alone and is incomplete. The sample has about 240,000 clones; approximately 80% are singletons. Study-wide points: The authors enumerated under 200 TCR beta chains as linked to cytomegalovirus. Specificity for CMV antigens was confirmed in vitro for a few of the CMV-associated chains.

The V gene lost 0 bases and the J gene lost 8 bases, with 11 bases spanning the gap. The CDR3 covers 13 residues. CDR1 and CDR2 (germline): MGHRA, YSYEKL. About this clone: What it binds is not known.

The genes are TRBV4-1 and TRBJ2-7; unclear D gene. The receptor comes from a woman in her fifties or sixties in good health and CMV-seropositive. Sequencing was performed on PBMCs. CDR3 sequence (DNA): TGCGCCAGCAGCCAAGAAGAACTTACGAAGCAGTACTTC. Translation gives CASSQEELTKQYF.